These T cell receptor beta chains were read from a single sample in a study of radiotherapy plus CTLA-4 blockade in lung cancer. Sequencing was performed with immunoSEQ multiplex PCR; in TCRdb, only in-frame clones are kept and a portion is missing. Of some 70,000 clones detected, 79% appear once; the ten largest clones hold 10%. The sample was peripheral blood, taken from a patient treated with radiotherapy plus ipilimumab. These receptors were obtained from a human donor with non-small cell lung cancer who had a complete response to radiotherapy plus ipilimumab. Both conserved end residues are part of each CDR3. A D gene is named only where the DNA matches it firmly. The listing skips clone size in some rows; elsewhere it reads once, few, many or a size class.

V: TRBV6-1; size: .; D: .; J: TRBJ1-2; CDR3: CASSVPTTDGYTF; DNA: TGTGCCAGCAGTGTTCCGACTACCGATGGCTACACCTTC
V: TRBV11-2; size: .; D: TRBD2; J: TRBJ2-5; CDR3: CASSPDPAGGGGTQYF; DNA: TGTGCCAGCAGCCCCGACCCAGCGGGGGGCGGAGGGACCCAGTACTTC
V: TRBV7-2; size: .; D: .; J: TRBJ1-2; CDR3: CASSFSPTGPTEGYTF; DNA: TGTGCCAGCAGCTTTTCGCCCACAGGGCCCACCGAAGGCTACACCTTC
V: TRBV30; size: .; D: .; J: TRBJ1-6; CDR3: CAWSGSSYNSPLHF; DNA: TGTGCCTGGAGTGGGAGCTCCTATAATTCACCCCTCCACTTT
V: TRBV6-6; size: .; D: TRBD1; J: TRBJ2-2; CDR3: CASRGTGGSGELFF; DNA: TGTGCCAGCAGAGGGACAGGCGGATCCGGGGAGCTGTTTTTT
V: TRBV28; size: .; D: TRBD1; J: TRBJ1-5; CDR3: CASTTTGNQPQHF; DNA: TGTGCCAGCACCACGACAGGGAATCAGCCCCAGCATTTT
V: TRBV7-8; size: .; D: .; J: TRBJ1-4; CDR3: CASSSRLGIYGTEKLFF; DNA: TGTGCCAGCAGCTCTAGGCTAGGGATATACGGCACTGAAAAACTGTTTTTT
V: TRBV10-3; size: few; D: .; J: TRBJ1-1; CDR3: CAITGNGPTEAFF; DNA: TGTGCCATCACGGGGAACGGGCCCACTGAAGCTTTCTTT
V: TRBV29-1; size: .; D: .; J: TRBJ1-1; CDR3: CSVAMWGTEAFF; DNA: TGCAGCGTTGCCATGTGGGGCACTGAAGCTTTCTTT
V: TRBV27; size: few; D: .; J: TRBJ2-1; CDR3: CASSFTLRTGEQFF; DNA: TGTGCCAGCAGTTTCACCCTTAGAACAGGTGAGCAGTTCTTC
V: TRBV5-1; size: .; D: .; J: TRBJ2-3; CDR3: CASSLIGVLFTDTQYF; DNA: TGCGCCAGCAGCTTGATAGGGGTCCTCTTCACAGATACGCAGTATTTT
V: TRBV5-1; size: .; D: .; J: TRBJ2-7; CDR3: CASRADYEQYF; DNA: TGCGCCAGCAGAGCTGACTACGAGCAGTACTTC
V: TRBV5-4; size: few; D: .; J: TRBJ2-1; CDR3: CASSHLYGGQFF; DNA: TGTGCCAGCAGTCACCTGTACGGGGGGCAGTTCTTC
V: TRBV7-2; size: .; D: .; J: TRBJ1-3; CDR3: CASSWFLGGNTIYF; DNA: TGTGCCAGCAGCTGGTTCCTAGGGGGAAACACCATATATTTT
V: TRBV5-1; size: .; D: .; J: TRBJ1-3; CDR3: CASSDDGRSSGNTIYF; DNA: TGCGCCAGCAGCGACGACGGACGGAGCTCTGGAAACACCATATATTTT
V: TRBV9; size: .; D: .; J: TRBJ1-1; CDR3: CASRSLQGLWNTEAFF; DNA: TGTGCCAGCAGGTCCTTACAGGGTTTGTGGAACACTGAAGCTTTCTTT
V: TRBV6-5; size: .; D: .; J: TRBJ2-2; CDR3: CASRTTNTGELFF; DNA: TGTGCCAGCAGAACTACGAACACCGGGGAGCTGTTTTTT
V: TRBV7-9; size: once; D: TRBD1; J: TRBJ1-1; CDR3: CASSPYRGENTEAFF; DNA: TGTGCCAGCAGTCCTTACAGGGGGGAGAACACTGAAGCTTTCTTT
V: TRBV27; size: .; D: .; J: TRBJ2-5; CDR3: CASSSSPVGETQYF; DNA: TGTGCCAGCAGTTCCAGCCCGGTAGGCGAGACCCAGTACTTC
V: TRBV5-1; size: .; D: .; J: TRBJ1-1; CDR3: CASGLQNTEAFF; DNA: TGCGCCAGCGGTCTCCAGAACACTGAAGCTTTCTTT
V: TRBV19; size: few; D: .; J: TRBJ2-2; CDR3: CASSISRGDGELFF; DNA: TGTGCCAGTAGTATATCCAGGGGTGACGGGGAGCTGTTTTTT
V: TRBV6-5; size: few; D: .; J: TRBJ1-2; CDR3: CASSDGGSYGYTF; DNA: TGTGCCAGCAGTGACGGGGGAAGCTATGGCTACACCTTC
V: TRBV9; size: .; D: TRBD1; J: TRBJ1-1; CDR3: CASSASGQGAGLVEAFF; DNA: TGTGCCAGCAGCGCCTCCGGACAGGGGGCCGGCCTGGTGGAAGCTTTCTTT
V: TRBV2; size: .; D: TRBD1; J: TRBJ1-5; CDR3: CASSEALGQALAPQHF; DNA: TGTGCCAGCAGTGAAGCTTTGGGACAGGCTTTGGCGCCCCAGCATTTT
V: TRBV5-4; size: few; D: .; J: TRBJ2-7; CDR3: CASSRTGYEQYF; DNA: TGTGCCAGCAGCAGGACTGGCTACGAGCAGTACTTC
V: TRBV7-2; size: .; D: .; J: TRBJ1-1; CDR3: CASSLVPPQGGNTEAFF; DNA: TGTGCCAGCAGCTTAGTTCCGCCACAGGGAGGGAACACTGAAGCTTTCTTT
V: TRBV7-9; size: .; D: TRBD2; J: TRBJ2-3; CDR3: CASRLADLSTDTQYF; DNA: TGTGCCAGCAGGCTAGCGGATCTAAGCACAGATACGCAGTATTTT
V: TRBV11-2; size: .; D: TRBD1; J: TRBJ2-1; CDR3: CASSSHWTGGKMYNEQFF; DNA: TGTGCCAGCAGCTCCCATTGGACAGGGGGCAAAATGTACAATGAGCAGTTCTTC
V: TRBV11-2; size: .; D: TRBD1; J: TRBJ1-1; CDR3: CASSLRGTASMNTEAFF; DNA: TGTGCCAGCAGCTTACGGGGGACAGCCAGTATGAACACTGAAGCTTTCTTT
V: TRBV6-5; size: .; D: TRBD1; J: TRBJ2-2; CDR3: CASSRYRGRTGELFF; DNA: TGTGCCAGCAGCCGGTACAGGGGCCGCACCGGGGAGCTGTTTTTT
V: TRBV18; size: few; D: TRBD1; J: TRBJ1-2; CDR3: CASSPRTGDYGYTF; DNA: TGTGCCAGCTCACCACGGACAGGGGACTATGGCTACACCTTC
V: TRBV15; size: .; D: TRBD1; J: TRBJ2-7; CDR3: CATSTGGEQYF; DNA: TGTGCCACCAGCACAGGGGGCGAGCAGTACTTC
V: TRBV6-5; size: .; D: .; J: TRBJ1-6; CDR3: CASTNRGLPLHF; DNA: TGTGCCAGCACCAACCGGGGCCTACCCCTCCACTTT
V: TRBV13; size: .; D: TRBD2; J: TRBJ2-7; CDR3: CASSLGRLAGGEQYF; DNA: TGTGCCAGCAGCTTAGGCCGTCTAGCGGGGGGCGAGCAGTACTTC
V: TRBV18; size: .; D: .; J: TRBJ1-1; CDR3: CASSPPLLSQPNTEAFF; DNA: TGTGCCAGCTCACCACCTCTTCTTTCACAGCCGAACACTGAAGCTTTCTTT
V: TRBV5-6; size: .; D: TRBD1; J: TRBJ1-2; CDR3: CASSRDRVGGYTF; DNA: TGTGCCAGCAGCAGGGACAGGGTGGGTGGCTACACCTTC
V: TRBV29-1; size: .; D: .; J: TRBJ2-3; CDR3: CSLRTASTDTQYF; DNA: TGCAGCCTTAGGACAGCTAGCACAGATACGCAGTATTTT
V: TRBV5-6; size: .; D: TRBD2; J: TRBJ2-1; CDR3: CASSLSGNSYNEQFF; DNA: TGTGCCAGCAGCTTGAGCGGGAATTCCTACAATGAGCAGTTCTTC
V: TRBV5-4; size: .; D: .; J: TRBJ1-1; CDR3: CASSFWGLNTEAFF; DNA: TGTGCCAGCAGCTTCTGGGGGCTGAACACTGAAGCTTTCTTT
V: TRBV2; size: .; D: TRBD1; J: TRBJ2-2; CDR3: CASSVQGANTGELFF; DNA: TGTGCCAGCAGTGTCCAGGGGGCGAACACCGGGGAGCTGTTTTTT
V: TRBV14; size: .; D: .; J: TRBJ1-1; CDR3: CASSQDLGNTEAFF; DNA: TGTGCCAGCAGCCAAGATCTAGGAAACACTGAAGCTTTCTTT